This TCR beta chain was sequenced during a study of CD8 T cells in ankylosing spondylitis. Study-level results: It appeared that ankylosing spondylitis blood was characterized by a TCR beta motif of several highly homologous variants.

In germline, CDR1 is DFQATT, CDR2 SNEGSKA (reference sequence). Trimming shortened V by 6 bases and J by 3 bases, and 15 bases separated the two germline ends. CDR3 length: 13 residues. As concerns this clonotype: Antigen specificity is unknown.

TCRdb called the 5' RACE reads again in MiXCR, with one record for every CDR3 protein. Seen here are almost 400,000 distinct CDR3 sequences, approximately 20% observed once, and the top ten hold about 17%. The gene calls are TRBV20-1 and TRBJ2-7, with a possible D match to TRBD1 (6 bases). This TCR was recovered from a male donor with ankylosing spondylitis. The sample comprised blood, either unsorted or a sorted T cell fraction (not recorded which). The CDR3 bases are TGCAGTGCCCAGGGGCCCATGGGCTACGAGCAGTACTTC. Amino acids: CSAQGPMGYEQYF.